Here is one T cell receptor beta chain with its context. Its antigen is still unknown. The PCR made use of 60 Vbeta and 13 Jbeta primers. TCRdb keeps only in-frame clones here, not all; method: immunoSEQ multiplex PCR. The data contain under 150,000 clones, around 71% of them singletons. The entry originates in a study of cytomegalovirus exposure and HLA in healthy donors. Study-wide points: Using a false discovery rate of 0.05, a later analysis showed that 15,000 to 20,000 TCR beta sequences were associated with HLA alleles. Analysis performed later showed TCR beta chains linked to HLA being more clonally expanded than equally common others. Sequencing probably produced one cluster of sequence variants that were highly shared. Donors belonging to an Asian-associated ancestry cluster reportedly showed fewer N-insertions in productive TCRs than the approximately 670-donor mean, according to what a later analysis found.

The CDR3 is 17 amino acids. After removal of 4 bases from V and 5 bases from J, the junction contained 12 bases not matched to a gene. Germline loops: CDR1 SGDLS, CDR2 YYNGEE. This chain connects TRBV9 to TRBJ1-4; 9 bases align to TRBD1. Sequenced input: PBMCs. This clonotype was obtained from a woman aged 55-70 years in good health and CMV-seropositive. CDR3 residues: CASSPEVGQGPNEKLFF. In nucleotides, the CDR3 is TGTGCCAGCAGCCCCGAAGTGGGACAGGGTCCCAATGAAAAACTGTTTTTT.